This T cell receptor (beta chain) is drawn from a study of neurological immune-mediated disorders. As for the cDNA, it was generated by 5'RACE with 10-nucleotide random UMIs. Sequencing runs each generated in excess of 180 million TCR-beta sequences derived from 15-18 subjects. TCRdb fed the 5' RACE reads into MiXCR, producing one record per CDR3 protein. The table includes 81,000 or so distinct CDR3 sequences, about 5.2% detected once. Many counts were recorded for this clonotype. Its matching antigen is unknown. The CDR3 loop spans 17 amino acids. Germline-derived CDR1 and CDR2 are MNHEY and SVGEGT. Between the trimmed V and J ends, which lost 6 bases and 0 bases, there was a span of 18 bases. Notes on the study in general: Phylogenetically, 18 of 34 multiple sclerosis patients' repertoires fell into one related-CDR3 cluster, a possible signature. No expanded-clone CDR3 amino acid sequence recurred across subjects, suggesting private TCR-beta repertoires.

Sequencing used PBMCs. This clonotype was obtained from a woman aged 25 to 39 with multiple sclerosis. V and J are TRBV6-2 or TRBV6-3 and TRBJ1-3; D is undetermined. The CDR3 loop reads CASSDSPATNSGNTIYF. The CDR3 DNA follows: TGTGCCAGCAGCGACTCACCCGCCACCAACTCTGGAAACACCATATATTTT.